Listed here are 31 T cell receptor beta chains from one sample, sequenced in a study of T cells in Graves' hyperthyroidism and ophthalmopathy. Researchers took RNA transcripts and amplified the TCR beta CDR3 regions from them. Carried out on the TCR CDR3, a first-round RT-PCR used the HTBI primer set. Using its own MiXCR run on the multiplex PCR reads, TCRdb lists one record per CDR3 protein. The sample lists a few hundred thousand distinct CDR3 sequences, 40% to 55% occurring once. The material sequenced was peripheral blood or thyroid tissue (not recorded which). The origin of the receptors is a woman aged 18-29 years with Graves' hyperthyroidism.

This clonotype was seen just once. The CDR3 region has the DNA TGTGCCAGCAGTTTTGGAGGGGGAGACTACACCTTC. This sequence encodes CASSFGGGDYTF. This rearrangement joins TRBV2 to TRBJ1-2; D may be TRBD1 (6 bases). CDR3 length: 12 residues. V lost 5 bases, J lost 10 bases, and 14 bases lay in between. CDR1 SNHLY and CDR2 FYNNEI come from the germline V gene.

This chain links TRBV29-1 with TRBJ1-4; D unresolved. Germline V lookup: CDR1 SQVTM, CDR2 ANQGSEA. V lost 4 bases to trimming and J lost 5 bases, with 11 bases between them. This CDR3 is 13 amino acids long. The CDR3 bases are TGCAGCGTTGCCGCGCAGCTCAATGAAAAACTGTTTTTT. It codes for CSVAAQLNEKLFF.

The V gene is TRBV7-6, the J gene TRBJ2-1, with D possibly TRBD2 on 6 matching bases. The V and J ends lost 3 bases and 5 bases respectively, with 8 bases between them. The germline V gene encodes CDR1 SGHVS and CDR2 FNYEAQ. This CDR3 spans 13 amino acids. CDR3 sequence (DNA): TGTGCCAGCAGCTTGGAGGGACACAATGAGCAGTTCTTC. Its translation: CASSLEGHNEQFF.

Note on this clonotype: A junction boundary mismatches the germline segment, possibly from a read error. CDR3 residues: CASSTGRGLVSVDF. For the CDR3, the DNA is TGTGCCAGCAGCACCGGGAGGGGCCTCGTATCTGTGGATTTT. The chain combines TRBV9 with TRBJ1-3; maybe TRBD1 (5 bases). The CDR3 spans 14 residues. The germline V gene has CDR1 SGDLS and CDR2 YYNGEE.

In its sample, this clonotype was seen a few times. A much larger clonotype is one base distant, so this may be a read error. V and J are TRBV6-1 and TRBJ2-6, with D unclear. The CDR3 totals 16 residues. Germline-derived CDR1 and CDR2 are MNHNS and SASEGT. The V end lost 4 bases, the J end lost 4 bases, and 14 bases lay between the germline ends. As DNA, the CDR3 is TGTGCCAGCAGTGGACACCTAGGGTTGGGGGCCAACGTCCTGACTTTC. It yields the protein CASSGHLGLGANVLTF.

This rearrangement joins TRBV11-2 to TRBJ2-7; 10 nucleotides match TRBD2. The CDR3 consists of 15 residues. The V segment lost 5 bases and the J segment 0 bases; nucleotides outside the gene matches: 4. Germline values: CDR1 SGHAT, CDR2 FQNNGV. The CDR3 bases are TGTGCCAGCAGCCTTCTAGCGGGGGACTCCTACGAGCAGTACTTC. It is translated as CASSLLAGDSYEQYF. The complete variable domain, with remaining parts taken from reference TRBV11-2 and TRBJ2-7, reads EAGVAQSPRYKIIEKRQSVAFWCNPISGHATLYWYQQILGQGPKLLIQFQNNGVVDDSQLPKDRFSAERLKGVDSTLKIQPAKLEDSAVYLCASSLLAGDSYEQYFGPGTRLTVT.

This clonotype was seen ten or more times. The genes are TRBV15 and TRBJ2-7; D might be TRBD2 (7 bases). This CDR3 is built from 14 residues. The V gene's germline CDR1 is LNHNV and CDR2 YYDKDF (reference sequence). Trimming left V 1 base short and J 5 bases short, with 12 bases between. As DNA, the CDR3 is TGTGCCACCAGCAGAGCGGGGGGCTTCGACGAGCAGTACTTC. The encoded protein is CATSRAGGFDEQYF.

Comment on this clonotype: A much larger clonotype is one base distant, so this may be a read error. The chain joins TRBV7-9 to TRBJ1-2; no definite D call. CDR1 and CDR2 (germline): SEHNR, FQNEAQ (reference sequence). The CDR3 covers 13 residues. The CDR3 DNA follows: TGTGCCGGCAGCTTGGAGTCCGCGGCCCGCTACACCTTC. This sequence encodes CAGSLESAARYTF.

This rearrangement joins TRBV7-9 to TRBJ1-3, with TRBD1 identical over 10 bases. The germline gives CDR1 SEHNR, CDR2 FQNEAQ (reference sequence). Trimming took 5 bases from V and 4 from J; bases not matched to a gene: 11. The CDR3 is 17 amino acids. The CDR3 region is CASSQDWGQGRGNTIYF. The CDR3, as DNA: TGTGCCAGCAGCCAAGATTGGGGACAGGGGCGCGGAAACACCATATATTTT.

The J gene is TRBJ2-7, the V gene TRBV20-1; possibly TRBD1 or TRBD2 for D (5 bases each). This CDR3 is 13 amino acids long. Germline values: CDR1 DFQATT, CDR2 SNEGSKA (reference sequence). Trimming took 6 bases from V and 2 from J, leaving 14 bases between them. CDR3 residues: CSAQRGRPYEQYF. In DNA form, the CDR3 reads TGCAGTGCCCAACGGGGCAGGCCCTACGAGCAGTACTTC.

Concerning this clonotype itself: A junction boundary mismatches the germline segment, possibly from a read error. The chain links TRBV5-1 to TRBJ2-7; D is undetermined. This CDR3 has 15 residues. The V gene's germline CDR1 is SGHRS and CDR2 YFSETQ. Here the CDR3 reads CASSLVGSYSHEQYF. For the CDR3, the DNA is TGCGCCAGCAGCTTGGTTGGCAGTTACTCCCACGAGCAGTACTTC.

The gene calls are TRBV24-1 and TRBJ1-2; TRBD1 matches at 10 bases. CDR1 is KGHDR, CDR2 SFDVKD, per germline. The CDR3 contains 15 residues. V trimming: 7 bases; J trimming: 3 bases; junction bases outside the gene matches: 7. The CDR3 DNA reads as TGTGCCACCAGCGCAGCCGGGACAGGGGACTATGGCTACACCTTC. This translates into CATSAAGTGDYGYTF.

This clonotype was picked up a small number of times. The chain joins TRBV3-1 to TRBJ2-5, with 10 bases that match TRBD1. The CDR3 has 15 amino acids. Losses at the gene ends were 4 bases for V and 5 bases for J; bases not matched to a gene: 7. Germline CDR1 and CDR2: LGHDT and YNNKEL (reference sequence). CDR3 protein: CASSLRTGGMETQYF. As DNA, the CDR3 is TGTGCCAGCAGCCTGAGGACAGGGGGTATGGAGACCCAGTACTTC.

In regard to this clonotype: Given a much more abundant clone one base away, this may be a read error. The V gene is TRBV2, the J gene TRBJ1-6; unclear D gene. The CDR3 is 16 amino acids. Trimming took 6 bases from V and 6 from J, leaving 18 bases between them. CDR1 is SNHLY, CDR2 FYNNEI, per germline. This CDR3 is CASRKQAQRGNSPLHF. CDR3 bases: TGTGCCAGCAGAAAGCAGGCCCAACGAGGTAATTCACCCCTCCACTTT.

V gene TRBV25-1 combines with J gene TRBJ1-2, with a possible D match to TRBD1 (5 bases). Trimming left V 4 bases short and J 4 bases short, with 16 bases between. The CDR3 runs to 15 residues. CDR1 MGHDK and CDR2 SYGVNS come from the germline V gene. The CDR3 protein is CASSAGTDSIYGYTF. CDR3 in DNA: TGTGCCAGCAGTGCTGGGACGGACTCAATCTATGGCTACACCTTC.

V usage is TRBV7-9 and J usage is TRBJ2-5, with D possibly being TRBD2 (6 bases). Trimming shortened V by 3 bases and J by 5 bases, and 13 bases separated the two germline ends. CDR1 is SEHNR and CDR2 is FQNEAQ in the germline V gene (reference sequence). The length of the CDR3 is 14 residues. CDR3 sequence reads: CASSLTAAGETQYF. For the CDR3, the DNA is TGTGCCAGCAGCTTGACCGCCGCGGGGGAGACCCAGTACTTC.

The chain joins TRBV11-2 to TRBJ2-3, with D unresolved. The CDR3 totals 13 residues. V shed 2 bases and J shed 3 bases, with 6 bases lying between them. Germline V gene lookup returns CDR1 SGHAT and CDR2 FQNNGV. The CDR3 protein is CASSLSLTDTQYF. In DNA form, the CDR3 reads TGTGCCAGCAGCTTAAGTCTAACAGATACGCAGTATTTT. The whole variable domain, remainder taken from reference TRBV11-2 and TRBJ2-3, is EAGVAQSPRYKIIEKRQSVAFWCNPISGHATLYWYQQILGQGPKLLIQFQNNGVVDDSQLPKDRFSAERLKGVDSTLKIQPAKLEDSAVYLCASSLSLTDTQYFGPGTRLTVL.

V usage is TRBV11-2 and J usage is TRBJ2-5; 9 bases line up with TRBD2. The tail of the sequence fits TRBJ2-1 better, so the J call may be wrong. This CDR3 region has 14 residues. Germline V lookup: CDR1 SGHAT, CDR2 FQNNGV. The CDR3 region has the DNA TGTGCCAGCGGAGCGGGAGGCCCCTACAATGAGCAGTTCTTC. This encodes CASGAGGPYNEQFF.

The V gene is TRBV2, the J gene TRBJ1-1, with D uncertain. The germline V gene has CDR1 SNHLY and CDR2 FYNNEI. The germline V and J ends were trimmed by 6 bases and 6 bases, with 11 bases remaining between them. This CDR3 contains 12 residues. CDR3 DNA: TGTGCCAGCAGACGTAAGGGCCCTGAAGCTTTCTTT. Protein product: CASRRKGPEAFF.

This clonotype was detected only a few times. The chain combines TRBV7-9 with TRBJ2-5, with 15 bases fitting TRBD2. This CDR3 has 17 amino acids. The V and J ends lost 2 bases and 4 bases, in that order; junction bases with no gene match: 5. Germline V gene data show CDR1 as SEHNR and CDR2 as FQNEAQ (reference sequence). The CDR3 spells CASSLMGGLAGGETQYF. For the CDR3, the DNA is TGTGCCAGCAGCTTAATGGGGGGACTAGCGGGAGGAGAGACCCAGTACTTC.

This clonotype was counted at least ten times. This chain connects TRBV2 to TRBJ1-1; possibly TRBD1 for D (5 bases). In germline, CDR1 is SNHLY, CDR2 FYNNEI. The CDR3 sequence is 15 residues long. V was cut by 1 base and J by 5 bases, with 14 bases left in between. The CDR3 is CASSEGQPRGTEAFF. The CDR3 bases are TGTGCCAGCAGTGAAGGACAGCCTCGGGGAACTGAAGCTTTCTTT.

Ten or more counts support this clonotype. The rearrangement joins TRBV7-2 to TRBJ1-2, with D perhaps TRBD1 (5 bases). CDR3 length equals 14 residues. The V and J ends lost 2 bases and 3 bases respectively, with 10 bases between them. Per germline, CDR1 SGHTA and CDR2 FQGNSA. The CDR3 loop is CASSLRDDDYGYTF. The CDR3 DNA follows: TGTGCCAGCAGCTTAAGGGACGACGACTATGGCTACACCTTC.

This clonotype has just a few counts. V usage is TRBV20-1 and J usage is TRBJ1-6; 8 nucleotides match TRBD1. The V and J ends lost 2 bases and 7 bases, in that order; junction bases with no gene match: 16. This CDR3 has 18 amino acids. CDR1 DFQATT and CDR2 SNEGSKA come from the germline V gene (reference sequence). The CDR3 region is CSARSESQGASSNSPLHF. CDR3 in DNA: TGCAGTGCTAGATCCGAATCGCAGGGGGCGAGTTCCAATTCACCCCTCCACTTT.

This clonotype was counted a single time. The chain has TRBV2 and TRBJ1-1, with 8 bases fitting TRBD1. Trimming took 3 bases from V and 4 from J; bases not matched to a gene: 4. The CDR3 length is 14 residues. Germline V CDR1 and CDR2: SNHLY, FYNNEI. The chain's CDR3 is CASSETGESTEAFF. CDR3 in DNA: TGTGCCAGCAGTGAGACAGGGGAGAGCACTGAAGCTTTCTTT.

Notes on this clonotype: A much larger clone is a single base away; this may be a read error. This chain links TRBV6-2 or TRBV6-3 with TRBJ1-5; no firm D call. The CDR3 covers 14 residues. Germline loops: CDR1 MNHEY, CDR2 SVGEGT. CDR3 nucleotides: TGTGCCAGCAGTTACGGGTCAGGCAATCGGCCCCAGCATTTT. This sequence encodes CASSYGSGNRPQHF.

The rearrangement uses TRBV6-6 and TRBJ2-7; D remains unclear. With 3 bases removed from V and 12 bases from J, the gap between germline ends came to 9 bases. Germline V gives CDR1 MNHNY, CDR2 SVGAGI (reference sequence). This CDR3 region has 10 residues. DNA of the CDR3: TGTGCCAGCAGTTATGAAGAAAGGTACTTC. As protein: CASSYEERYF.

The chain links TRBV29-1 to TRBJ2-5, with 12 bases that match TRBD2. Near its end, the DNA agrees better with TRBJ2-7, so the J call may be wrong. The CDR3 covers 14 residues. Germline V lookup: CDR1 SQVTM, CDR2 ANQGSEA. The chain's CDR3 is CSVEASGRADEQYF. In nucleotides, the CDR3 is TGCAGCGTTGAAGCTAGCGGGAGGGCCGACGAGCAGTACTTC.

Many counts were recorded for this clonotype. The chain has TRBV7-2 and TRBJ1-2; maybe TRBD1 (5 bases). Trimming removed 5 bases from V and 2 bases from J, with 15 bases in between. This CDR3 has 15 amino acids. CDR1 is SGHTA, CDR2 FQGNSA, per germline. The DNA for the CDR3 is TGTGCCAGCAGCCCAATACGGGGGATGAACTATGGCTACACCTTC. Translating it yields CASSPIRGMNYGYTF.

As regards this clonotype: A single base separates this from a much larger clone, so it may be a read error. This chain links TRBV9 with TRBJ1-6; D is unclear. Germline V gene lookup returns CDR1 SGDLS and CDR2 YYNGEE. The CDR3 extends over 14 amino acids. The CDR3, as DNA: TGTGCCTGCAGCCGACTCCTGTATAATTCACCCCTCCACTTT. Amino acid sequence: CACSRLLYNSPLHF.

This clonotype was counted ten times or more. The gene calls are TRBV5-1 and TRBJ1-5; no definite D call. With 2 bases removed from V and 1 base from J, the gap between germline ends came to 7 bases. The germline gives CDR1 SGHRS, CDR2 YFSETQ. This CDR3 has 14 amino acids. CDR3 nucleotide sequence: TGCGCCAGCAGCTTCGGTGGAAGCAATCAGCCCCAGCATTTT. Amino acid sequence: CASSFGGSNQPQHF.

The chain carries TRBV7-3 and TRBJ1-3, with a weak D call TRBD1 (5 bases). The length of the CDR3 is 13 residues. Germline CDR1 is SGHTA and CDR2 is FQGTGA. Between the trimmed V and J ends, which lost 5 bases and 7 bases, there was a span of 12 bases. DNA for the CDR3: TGTGCCAGCAGCCTAGCCTGGGGGAACACCATATATTTT. It specifies CASSLAWGNTIYF.